Listed below are T cell receptor beta chains from one sample, sequenced in a study of CD8 T cells in ankylosing spondylitis. Using its own MiXCR run on the 5' RACE reads, TCRdb lists one record per CDR3 protein. Among 350,000 or so distinct CDR3 sequences listed, around 15% were seen once. Sequenced material: blood, either unsorted or a sorted T cell fraction (not recorded which). These receptors were collected from a male donor with ankylosing spondylitis or in good health (not recorded which). Each CDR3 is given with its conserved first and last residue. The order of the fields is J gene, V gene, clone size, D gene, CDR3 DNA, CDR3 protein. A D gene is named only where the DNA matches it firmly. Only some rows state a clone size, as once, few, many or a class for expanded clones.

TRBJ1-2 TRBV6-1 NA NA TGTGCCAGCAGCCTGGACGGAGGATCTTTTAACTATGGCTACACCTTC CASSLDGGSFNYGYTF
TRBJ2-3 TRBV18 NA TRBD1 TGTGCCAGCTCAGGCACAGGGGCTATACGGGCAGATACGCAGTATTTT CASSGTGAIRADTQYF
TRBJ2-1 TRBV21-1 few NA TGTGCCAGCAGCAAAGAGGTCAGGCTAGCGGGGGATTGCTACAATGAGCAGTTCTTC CASSKEVRLAGDCYNEQFF
TRBJ1-5 TRBV3-1 few NA TGTGCCAGCAGCCAAGATCTGGGGTATCAGCCCCAGCATTTT CASSQDLGYQPQHF
TRBJ2-3 TRBV20-1 few TRBD2 TGCAGTGCGGCGGGAGCGGCAGATACGCAGTATTTT CSAAGAADTQYF
TRBJ2-7 TRBV6-1 NA TRBD2 TGTGCCAGCAGTACCACTAGCGGGAGGGTTGAGCAGTACTTC CASSTTSGRVEQYF
TRBJ1-1 TRBV5-1 many TRBD1 TGCGCCAGCAGCGGTCAGGGGGGCACTGAAGCTTTCTTT CASSGQGGTEAFF
TRBJ1-2 TRBV29-1 few TRBD1 TGCAGCGCACAGGGGGGCGGGTATGGCTACACCTTC CSAQGGGYGYTF
TRBJ2-3 TRBV24-1 few NA TGTGCCACCAGTGACCCACGCACAGATACGCAGTATTTT CATSDPRTDTQYF
TRBJ1-2 TRBV5-6 few TRBD1 TGTGCCAGCAAACCGGGACAGGGAATCTATGGCTACACCTTC CASKPGQGIYGYTF
TRBJ2-3 TRBV11-2 NA TRBD1 TGTGCCAGCAGCTTAGGAAACAGGGGGCATGGCACAGATACGCAGTATTTT CASSLGNRGHGTDTQYF
TRBJ2-3 TRBV9 many TRBD2 TGTGCCAGCAGCCGTGGACTAGCGGGGGGGGATACGCAGTATTTT CASSRGLAGGDTQYF
TRBJ2-3 TRBV6-1 NA NA TGTGCCAGCAATAGCCTCACAGATACGCAGTATTTT CASNSLTDTQYF
TRBJ2-5 TRBV11-1 NA NA TGTGCCAGCAGCCACCGGGACCCAAATAGAGGGGACCAGTACTTC CASSHRDPNRGDQYF